The 24 T cell receptor beta chains presented below share a single source sample, sequenced in a study of Graves' ophthalmopathy and Graves' hyperthyroidism. As the template, RNA transcripts were used to amplify TCR beta CDR3 regions. An opening RT-PCR round employed HTBI primers and preceded a second-round multiplex PCR. TCRdb called the multiplex PCR reads again in MiXCR, with one record for every CDR3 protein. Seen here are approximately 210,000 distinct CDR3 sequences, 25% to 35% observed once, and the top ten hold 9.1%. Sequences were obtained from peripheral blood. These receptors were obtained from a man in his fifties or sixties with Graves' ophthalmopathy.

This clonotype was picked up many times. The gene calls are TRBV5-1 and TRBJ2-5; 12 bases map to TRBD2. From germline, CDR1 is SGHRS and CDR2 YFSETQ. J was trimmed by 5 bases and V by 4 bases; bases with no gene match: 9. The length of the CDR3 is 16 residues. The CDR3 region has the DNA TGCGCCAGCAGCGGAGTGACTAGCGGGAGATTGGAGACCCAGTACTTC. Translated: CASSGVTSGRLETQYF.

This clonotype has ten or more counts. The chain recombines TRBV27 with TRBJ2-2, with TRBD1 matching 7 bases. From germline, CDR1 is MNHEY and CDR2 SMNVEV (reference sequence). Trimming removed 3 bases from V and 7 bases from J; junction bases left unmatched: 5. The CDR3 is made up of 14 amino acids. CDR3 nucleotides: TGTGCCAGCAGTTTCAAGACAGGGTTCGGGGAGCTGTTTTTT. Protein: CASSFKTGFGELFF.

This clonotype occurred many times. This chain connects TRBV10-3 to TRBJ2-7; TRBD2 aligns across 14 bases. The CDR3 runs 15 residues. CDR1 and CDR2 (germline): ENHRY, SYGVKD. After removal of 10 bases from V and 6 bases from J, the junction contained 11 bases not matched to a gene. As DNA, the CDR3 is TGTGCCAGCAGCAGTCGACTAGCGGGAGGGGGCGAGCAGTACTTC. Amino acids: CASSSRLAGGGEQYF.

The CDR3 sequence: CASSYGLLGDTEAFF. DNA for the CDR3: TGTGCCAGCAGTTACGGGCTCTTGGGTGACACTGAAGCTTTCTTT. The J gene is TRBJ1-1, the V gene TRBV6-2 or TRBV6-3; D remains ambiguous. Trimming removed 2 bases at V and 3 bases at J, with 13 bases between. The CDR3 extends over 15 amino acids. The V gene's germline CDR1 is MNHEY and CDR2 SVGEGT.

At least ten counts were recorded for this clonotype. The chain is built from TRBV28 and TRBJ1-1, with D perhaps matching TRBD1 (5 bases). The CDR3 contains 13 residues. The germline gives CDR1 MDHEN, CDR2 SYDVKM. The V end lost 6 bases, the J end lost 7 bases, and 15 bases lay between the germline ends. The CDR3 DNA reads TGTGCCAGCAGGATGCCGGGACGGATTGAAGCTTTCTTT. Amino acid sequence: CASRMPGRIEAFF. The full variable domain, rest sourced from reference TRBV28 and TRBJ1-1, is DVKVTQSSRYLVKRTGEKVFLECVQDMDHENMFWYRQDPGLGLRLIYFSYDVKMKEKGDIPEGYSVSREKKERFSLILESASTNQTSMYLCASRMPGRIEAFFGQGTRLTVV.

The CDR3 is CAWSYSGELFF. The DNA for the CDR3 is TGTGCCTGGAGTTACTCAGGGGAGCTGTTTTTT. The gene calls are TRBV30 and TRBJ2-2, with D unresolved. In germline, CDR1 is GTSNPN, CDR2 SVGIG (reference sequence). V lost 2 bases and J lost 8, with 6 bases in between. The length of the CDR3 is 11 residues.

This clonotype came up many times. The chain employs TRBV29-1 and TRBJ2-5; D is undetermined. CDR1 and CDR2 (germline): SQVTM, ANQGSEA. Trimming took 0 bases from V and 1 from J, leaving 9 bases between them. This CDR3 comprises 14 residues. CDR3 residues: CSVEDYSTQETQYF. In DNA form, the CDR3 reads TGCAGCGTTGAAGACTACAGCACCCAAGAGACCCAGTACTTC.

There are many counts of this clonotype. J is TRBJ1-2 and V is TRBV11-2; no reliable D call. The germline CDR1 and CDR2 sequences are SGHAT and FQNNGV. This CDR3 has 15 amino acids. The ends were cut back, 2 bases at V and 2 bases at J, with 12 bases in the middle. The CDR3 loop reads CASSLNWVANYGYTF. The CDR3 region has the DNA TGTGCCAGCAGCTTAAACTGGGTGGCGAACTATGGCTACACCTTC.

The chain employs TRBV7-2 and TRBJ2-7; 9 nucleotides match TRBD2. The junction had 7 bases not matched to a gene; V was cut back by 4 bases and J by 3 bases. CDR1 and CDR2 from the germline V gene are SGHTA and FQGNSA. The CDR3 totals 15 residues. The CDR3 sequence is CASSSFSGGLYEQYF. The CDR3 nucleotides are TGTGCCAGCAGCTCCTTTAGCGGGGGCCTCTACGAGCAGTACTTC.

This clonotype was counted ten times or more. The gene calls are TRBV30 and TRBJ2-4; D not certain. V was clipped by 3 bases and J by 8 bases, with 14 bases between them. The CDR3 totals 13 residues. Germline CDR1 reads GTSNPN; CDR2 reads SVGIG (reference sequence). The CDR3 coding sequence is TGTGCCTGGAGCGGCGGAGTTAGGGACATTCAGTACTTC. This translates into CAWSGGVRDIQYF.

The rearrangement uses TRBV7-2 and TRBJ2-7; D gene uncertain. Germline V gene data show CDR1 as SGHTA and CDR2 as FQGNSA. This CDR3 spans 15 amino acids. V gave up 2 bases and J gave up 2 bases, with 13 bases separating them. Here the CDR3 reads CASSLRAGNTYEQYF. For the CDR3, the DNA is TGTGCCAGCAGCTTAAGGGCTGGGAATACCTACGAGCAGTACTTC.

The CDR3 nucleotides are TGTGCCAGTCGGACTAGCTTGGACTACGAGCAGTACTTC. Translating it yields CASRTSLDYEQYF. J is TRBJ2-7 and V is TRBV27, with 8 nucleotides matching TRBD2. This CDR3 has 13 residues. Germline lookup yields CDR1 MNHEY and CDR2 SMNVEV (reference sequence). Germline trimming cut 9 bases from V and 3 bases from J; bases unmatched to any gene: 7.

Written as DNA, the CDR3 is TGTGCCAGCAGTTATAACAGGGGTACTGAAGCTTTCTTT. This gives the protein CASSYNRGTEAFF. V gene TRBV6-5 combines with J gene TRBJ1-1, with TRBD1 identical over 7 bases. This CDR3 has 13 residues. Unmatched junction bases numbered 3, after V lost 3 bases and J lost 5 bases. CDR1 MNHEY and CDR2 SVGAGI come from the germline V gene.

The rearrangement joins TRBV7-3 to TRBJ1-6, with a weak D call TRBD1 (6 bases). This CDR3 comprises 16 residues. The germline CDR1 and CDR2 sequences are SGHTA and FQGTGA. The V end was cut by 4 bases, the J end by 10 bases, with 20 bases between. This CDR3 reads CASSSSPQGTGSPLHF. CDR3 sequence (DNA): TGTGCCAGCAGCTCCTCCCCTCAGGGGACCGGATCACCCCTCCACTTT.

The J gene is TRBJ1-3, the V gene TRBV6-1; TRBD1 matches 10 bases. From germline, CDR1 is MNHNS and CDR2 SASEGT. The CDR3 extends over 15 amino acids. J was trimmed by 0 bases and V by 8 bases; bases with no gene match: 4. The CDR3 sequence: CASGGQGYSGNTIYF. The CDR3 DNA is TGTGCCAGCGGGGGACAGGGGTACTCTGGAAACACCATATATTTT.

This clonotype has at least ten counts. The chain uses TRBV27 and TRBJ1-1; D may be TRBD1 (5 bases). CDR1 and CDR2 (germline): MNHEY, SMNVEV (reference sequence). Trimming took off 5 bases at V and 5 bases at J, with 18 bases between the two ends. This CDR3 is 15 amino acids long. The CDR3 reads CASSTRGDSGTEAFF. Written as DNA, the CDR3 is TGTGCCAGCAGTACCCGAGGGGACTCAGGGACTGAAGCTTTCTTT.

This clonotype was recorded at least ten times. V usage is TRBV28 and J usage is TRBJ2-7; TRBD1 aligns across 10 bases. Losses at the gene ends were 6 bases for V and 3 bases for J; bases not matched to a gene: 8. Germline CDR1 is MDHEN and CDR2 is SYDVKM. This CDR3 contains 15 residues. The CDR3 sequence: CASSQGGQGYYEQYF. The CDR3 region has the DNA TGTGCCAGCAGCCAAGGGGGACAGGGGTACTACGAGCAGTACTTC.

This chain joins TRBV11-2 and TRBJ2-5; the D is unclear. The end of the DNA aligns better with TRBJ2-7, so the J call may be wrong. Germline V lookup: CDR1 SGHAT, CDR2 FQNNGV. The CDR3 has 14 amino acids. CDR3 coding DNA: TGTGCCAGCAGCTTAGATCAGACGGTCTACGAGCAGTACTTC. Its protein product is CASSLDQTVYEQYF.

The genes are TRBV6-2 or TRBV6-3 and TRBJ2-7; TRBD2 aligns across 13 bases. Germline V CDR1 and CDR2: MNHEY, SVGEGT. The J segment lost 5 bases and the V segment lost 3 bases, leaving 4 bases of the junction unmatched. The CDR3 is made up of 15 amino acids. The CDR3 is CASSYRTSGSHEQYF. As DNA, the CDR3 is TGTGCCAGCAGTTATCGGACTAGCGGGAGCCACGAGCAGTACTTC.

This clonotype was detected ten times or more. At one boundary the junction diverges from the germline segment, which might be a read error. V gene TRBV5-1 combines with J gene TRBJ1-1; D remains unclear. Germline-derived CDR1 and CDR2 are SGHRS and YFSETQ. This CDR3 has 13 amino acids. The CDR3 loop reads CASSLVPNTEAFF. The CDR3, as DNA: TGTGCCAGCAGCTTAGTCCCAAACACTGAAGCTTTCTTT.

This clonotype was detected ten times or more. The V and J genes are TRBV11-2 and TRBJ2-2, with 7 bases that match TRBD1. The CDR3 is made up of 15 amino acids. The germline V gene encodes CDR1 SGHAT and CDR2 FQNNGV. Trimming removed 4 bases from V and 1 base from J; junction bases left unmatched: 3. The CDR3 DNA sequence: TGTGCCAGCAGCTCAAGGACAGGGAACACCGGGGAGCTGTTTTTT. Protein sequence: CASSSRTGNTGELFF.

This clonotype came up many times. The rearrangement links TRBV6-2 or TRBV6-3 to TRBJ2-4, with D perhaps matching TRBD1 (5 bases). The CDR3 spans 11 residues. Per germline, CDR1 MNHEY and CDR2 SVGEGT. V was clipped by 6 bases and J by 8 bases, with 8 bases between them. CDR3 loop: CASRSRDIQYF. CDR3 nucleotide sequence: TGTGCCAGCAGAAGCAGGGACATTCAGTACTTC.

This clonotype was seen many times. The chain uses TRBV10-2 and TRBJ2-5, with D tentatively TRBD1 (6 bases). V was pared by 5 bases and J by 1 base, with 14 bases between. CDR1 is WSHSY and CDR2 is SAAADI in the germline V gene. The length of the CDR3 is 15 residues. The CDR3 spells CASSFRGATQETQYF. The CDR3 DNA follows: TGCGCCAGCAGTTTCAGGGGAGCGACCCAAGAGACCCAGTACTTC.

The chain combines TRBV5-6 with TRBJ2-2, with 7 bases aligning to TRBD2. There are 14 residues in the CDR3. Trimming at V came to 7 bases and at J to 3 bases, leaving 6 bases not matched to a gene. Germline-derived CDR1 and CDR2 are SGHDT and YYEEEE. DNA of the CDR3: TGTGCCAGCGATCGCGGGAGTGACACCGGGGAGCTGTTTTTT. Its translation: CASDRGSDTGELFF.